This T cell receptor beta chain originates from a study of blood T cell repertoires in COVID-19 (dated by TCRdb to about 2020). About the investigation overall: Samples covering the acute and convalescent phases of COVID-19 were provided by collaborators in the United States, Italy and Spain. The prospective study material was composed of cDNA or gDNA derived from T cells, B-cell-depleted T cells, or PBMCs. The dataset comprised deeply sampled blood TCRbeta repertoires from subjects exposed to, actively infected with, or recovered from COVID-19. The repertoires were released in a freely available public database meant as a resource for research on the immune response to SARS-CoV-2. Samples came from the ongoing ImmuneRACE study (first 160 participants) plus 1,254 subjects from 6 global collaborators. A de-identified subject ID, COVID-19 status, age in years and sex were almost always included in the sample metadata. Where available, HLA class I and class II types were obtained from metadata supplied by the sample provider rather than from assay-based typing.

CDR1 and CDR2 are read off the germline V gene as MDHEN and SYDVKM. Germline trimming amounts to 4 bases on V and 1 base on J, with 2 as the count of junction bases outside the gene matches. From the cysteine through the phenylalanine, the CDR3 covers 15 amino acids. The kept DNA is CDR3 alone, 45 bases in frame from the first base. Whole blood was collected in K2EDTA tubes by collaborating institutions according to the institutions' own protocols. For TCRbeta analysis, collaborators shipped samples in one of three forms: frozen whole blood, isolated PBMCs, or DNA extracted from either of those sample types. TCRbeta CDR3 regions were amplified from genomic DNA using the immunoSEQ Assay, a bias-controlled multiplex PCR. In the source study's methods: Within the assay, amplification of reference gene primers was used to estimate how many nucleated cells each sample contained. To quantify the absolute abundance of each unique TCRbeta CDR3 rearrangement, sequence reads were collapsed and filtered. For each sample, productive Simpson clonality was calculated by taking the square root of Simpson's diversity index across productive rearrangements. TCRdb obtained this table from immuneACCESS and retained in-frame rearrangements with V and J assigned. These tables miss some clones; where compared with another copy, unresolved V genes account for less than half of the shortfall, and the remainder is unexplained. The DNA was the basis for D and trimming; V, J and clone size are from that table. The sample includes about 180,000 clones, with 80% to 90% observed a single time. The ten top clones hold around 9% of the sample.

Comments on this clone: It lacks a known antigen. There are no base qualities to consult, and no much larger clone falls within one base.

General conclusions and limits of the study: The quantity of clinical and demographic metadata differed by source and by participant and was supplied without curation.

The chain is assembled from TRBV28 and TRBJ2-3, with TRBD2 identical over 10 junction bases. The sequenced sample was peripheral blood. The clonotype was recovered from a man aged 45-65 years with active or convalescent COVID-19. The DNA is TGTGCCAGCAGTTCCCTAGCGGGGGGCACAGATACGCAGTATTTT. The resulting protein is CASSSLAGGTDTQYF.